This TCR beta chain was obtained from a study of blood T cell repertoires in COVID-19 (TCRdb year 2020). About the investigation overall: Samples from collaborators originated in the United States, Italy and Spain and spanned both the acute and convalescent phases of COVID-19. The material from the prospective study consisted of cDNA or gDNA derived from T cells, B-cell-depleted T cells, or PBMCs. The dataset comprised deeply sampled blood TCRbeta repertoires from subjects exposed to, actively infected with, or recovered from COVID-19. A freely available public database, intended as a resource for researchers studying the immune response to SARS-CoV-2, is where the repertoires were released. Samples came from the ongoing ImmuneRACE study (first 160 participants) plus 1,254 subjects from 6 global collaborators. The sample metadata nearly always contained a de-identified subject ID, COVID-19 status, age in years and sex. HLA class I and class II types, where available, came from metadata supplied by the sample provider rather than from assay-based typing. Study-wide conclusions, independent of this receptor: The quantity of clinical and demographic metadata differed by source and by participant and was supplied without curation.

V is pruned by 5 bases and J by 4 bases, leaving 5 bases of the junction without a gene match. The CDR1 and CDR2 encoded by the germline V gene (reference sequence) are LGHDT and YNNKEL. From cysteine to phenylalanine, the CDR3 is 14 amino acids long. Of all the DNA, just the CDR3 is kept, 42 bases in frame from base 1. The sample holds many counts of this clone. Which antigen it targets is not known. Within one base of it there is no much larger clone, and no base qualities were kept. The collaborating institutions used their own protocols to collect whole blood in K2EDTA tubes. For TCRbeta analysis, collaborator samples were shipped as frozen whole blood, as isolated PBMCs, or as DNA extracted from either sample type. The immunoSEQ Assay, a bias-controlled multiplex PCR, was used to amplify TCRbeta CDR3 regions from genomic DNA. The authors' pipeline ran thus. The number of nucleated cells in each sample was estimated by amplification of reference gene primers within the assay. To quantify the absolute abundance of each unique TCRbeta CDR3 rearrangement, sequence reads were collapsed and filtered. For each sample, productive Simpson clonality was calculated as the square root of Simpson's diversity index over productive rearrangements. The immuneACCESS repertoire file appears here via TCRdb, limited to in-frame rearrangements. These files lack a portion of the clones; in checked studies, under half of the deficit traces to unresolved V genes, and the cause of the others is not known. V, J and clone size are those of that table, while D and trimming were read from the DNA. The sample includes some 180,000 clones, with around 80% observed a single time. The ten top clones hold 2.5% to 3.5% of the sample.

This chain joins TRBV3-1 (or the pseudogene TRBV3-2) to TRBJ1-2; 9 nucleotides in the junction match TRBD1. This sequence was found in an elderly woman with active or convalescent COVID-19. Sequencing was performed on peripheral blood. The CDR3 sequence is CASSARDRAYGYTF. The DNA reads TGTGCCAGCAGCGCCCGGGACAGGGCCTATGGCTACACCTTC.